This T cell receptor beta chain stems from a study of blood T cell repertoires in COVID-19. CDR1 MNHEY and CDR2 SVGEGT come from the germline V gene. The CDR3 runs 14 residues. Between the trimmed V and J ends, which lost 0 bases and 5 bases, there was a span of 7 bases. Assay: immunoSEQ multiplex PCR; the TCRdb copy retains only in-frame clones and omits some. This sample has 150,000 or so clones; just under 85% occur once, and the top ten carry approximately 10%. This sequence originates from a man in his forties or fifties who had recovered from COVID-19. V and J are TRBV6-2 or TRBV6-3 and TRBJ2-2; D is undetermined. The material sequenced was PBMCs or T cells enriched from blood (not recorded which). CDR3 in DNA: TGTGCCAGCAGTTACTCACCGGTGACCGGGGAGCTGTTTTTT. Its translation is CASSYSPVTGELFF.